The rows below give T cell receptor beta chains drawn from one sample of a study of T cell responses to AZD1222 COVID-19 vaccine. The assay was immunoSEQ multiplex PCR, and TCRdb's table has in-frame clones only and misses some. This table has 120,000 or so clones, 81% appearing once. Sequenced material: peripheral blood, taken on day 0 of AZD1222 vaccination. These receptors originate from an adult in good health. CDR3s include the opening cysteine and the closing phenylalanine or tryptophan. Each record gives: D gene, clone size, J gene, V gene, CDR3 length, CDR3 protein, CDR3 DNA. A D gene is named only where the DNA matches it firmly. Rows may omit the clone size; those that give it use once, few, many or a size class.

- | - | TRBJ1-3 | TRBV28 | 14 | CASLQVPSGNTIYF | TGTGCCAGCCTTCAGGTTCCCTCTGGAAACACCATATATTTT
- | - | TRBJ1-6 | TRBV3-1/TRBV3-2 | 15 | CASSLRGALNSPLHF | TGTGCCAGCAGCCTTCGGGGGGCGTTAAATTCACCCCTCCACTTT
- | - | TRBJ2-2 | TRBV5-5 | 15 | CASSLEQGRAGELFF | TGTGCCAGCAGCTTGGAACAGGGAAGGGCCGGGGAGCTGTTTTTT
- | - | TRBJ1-4 | TRBV7-2 | 15 | CASSPEDPRGRKLFF | TGTGCCAGCAGCCCGGAGGATCCACGGGGCCGCAAACTGTTTTTT
- | - | TRBJ1-2 | TRBV28 | 14 | CASSSATLNYGYTF | TGTGCCAGCAGTTCGGCGACACTTAACTATGGCTACACCTTC
- | - | TRBJ1-6 | TRBV7-2 | 14 | CASSLAHGGSPLHF | TGTGCCAGCAGCTTAGCGCATGGGGGCTCACCCCTCCACTTT
- | - | TRBJ1-5 | TRBV2 | 15 | CASSTQGYSNQPQHF | TGTGCCAGCAGCACTCAGGGTTATAGCAATCAGCCCCAGCATTTT
TRBD1 | - | TRBJ1-1 | TRBV6-5 | 15 | CASSYSRQGDTEAFF | TGTGCCAGCAGTTACTCAAGACAGGGGGACACTGAAGCTTTCTTT
TRBD1 | - | TRBJ1-6 | TRBV7-2 | 16 | CASSFGQASYNSPLHF | TGTGCCAGCAGCTTTGGACAGGCCTCCTATAATTCACCCCTCCACTTT
TRBD1 | - | TRBJ1-6 | TRBV30 | 16 | CAWSLQGAPYNSPLHF | TGTGCCTGGAGTCTACAGGGGGCGCCGTATAATTCACCCCTCCACTTT
TRBD1 | - | TRBJ2-7 | TRBV6-5 | 15 | CASSLRDRGPYEQYF | TGTGCCAGCAGCTTACGGGACAGGGGCCCCTACGAGCAGTACTTC
TRBD1 | - | TRBJ1-2 | TRBV9 | 12 | CASSGDRAGYTF | TGTGCCAGCAGCGGAGACAGGGCCGGCTACACCTTC
TRBD2 | - | TRBJ2-3 | TRBV28 | 16 | CASSWSSGRLTDTQYF | TGTGCCAGCAGTTGGAGTAGCGGGAGGTTAACAGATACGCAGTATTTT
- | - | TRBJ2-5 | TRBV7-3 | 14 | CASSPSGLQETQYF | TGTGCCAGCAGCCCGAGCGGACTTCAAGAGACCCAGTACTTC
- | - | TRBJ1-2 | TRBV12-3/TRBV12-4 | 13 | CASSTGASYGYTF | TGTGCCAGCAGCACGGGGGCAAGCTATGGCTACACCTTC
- | - | TRBJ1-1 | TRBV5-5 | 14 | CASSSGQTNTEAFF | TGTGCCAGCAGCTCTGGACAGACGAACACTGAAGCTTTCTTT
TRBD2 | once | TRBJ2-5 | TRBV2 | 15 | CAIHRLAGNEETQYF | TGTGCCATACATAGACTAGCGGGAAATGAAGAGACCCAGTACTTC
TRBD2 | - | TRBJ2-1 | TRBV29-1 | 17 | CSVGPKVVAGSYNEQFF | TGCAGCGTCGGACCCAAAGTGGTAGCGGGGTCCTACAATGAGCAGTTCTTC
- | - | TRBJ1-2 | TRBV7-9 | 11 | CASGGNYGYTF | TGTGCCAGCGGGGGGAACTATGGCTACACCTTC
- | - | TRBJ1-1 | TRBV5-6 | 12 | CASSRTVAEAFF | TGTGCCAGCAGTAGGACAGTCGCTGAAGCTTTCTTT
- | - | TRBJ1-2 | TRBV4-3 | 15 | CASSQQLREPYGYTF | TGCGCCAGCAGCCAACAGCTACGGGAGCCTTACGGCTACACCTTC
TRBD2 | once | TRBJ2-5 | TRBV2 | 15 | CASSRSPGLDETQYF | TGTGCCAGCAGTAGATCTCCGGGACTAGACGAGACCCAGTACTTC
- | - | TRBJ1-5 | TRBV28 | 14 | CASSPAGGNQPQHF | TGTGCCAGCAGTCCCGCAGGGGGCAATCAGCCCCAGCATTTT
- | once | TRBJ1-2 | TRBV4-1 | 14 | CASSQAGASYGYTF | TGCGCCAGCAGCCAGGCAGGGGCGTCTTATGGCTACACCTTC
- | - | TRBJ2-1 | TRBV4-3 | 18 | CASSQDSGTDQFKNEQFF | TGCGCCAGCAGCCAAGATAGCGGGACAGACCAGTTCAAGAATGAGCAGTTCTTC
TRBD1 | - | TRBJ1-1 | TRBV28 | 14 | CASSLSYRGAEAFF | TGTGCCAGCAGTTTATCATACAGGGGAGCTGAAGCTTTCTTT
- | - | TRBJ2-1 | TRBV24-1 | 14 | CATSGGNYHNEQFF | TGTGCCACCAGTGGCGGGAACTACCACAATGAGCAGTTCTTC
- | - | TRBJ2-2 | TRBV11-2 | 13 | CASSNKVTGELFF | TGTGCCAGCAGCAATAAGGTTACCGGGGAGCTGTTTTTT
- | - | TRBJ1-5 | TRBV28 | 11 | CASHLNQPQHF | TGTGCCAGCCACCTCAATCAGCCCCAGCATTTT
TRBD2 | - | TRBJ2-2 | TRBV11-1 | 15 | CASSLAGVGSGELFF | TGTGCCAGCAGCTTGGCGGGGGTAGGATCCGGGGAGCTGTTTTTT
TRBD2 | - | TRBJ2-7 | TRBV28 | 13 | CASRRTSIGEQYF | TGTGCCAGCAGACGGACTAGCATAGGCGAGCAGTACTTC
- | - | TRBJ2-2 | TRBV4-1 | 16 | CASSQEGRLNTGELFF | TGCGCCAGCAGCCAAGAAGGCAGGTTGAACACCGGGGAGCTGTTTTTT
TRBD2 | - | TRBJ2-1 | TRBV9 | 17 | CASSSQRGGRPYNEQFF | TGTGCCAGCAGCTCCCAGCGGGGGGGCCGCCCCTACAATGAGCAGTTCTTC
- | - | TRBJ2-5 | TRBV5-1 | 15 | CASSSKTSFMVTQYF | TGCGCCAGCAGCTCCAAGACTAGTTTTATGGTGACCCAGTACTTC
- | - | TRBJ2-5 | TRBV2 | 10 | CASKTETQYF | TGTGCCAGCAAGACGGAGACCCAGTACTTC
- | - | TRBJ1-1 | TRBV5-4 | 15 | CASSLTWTQNTEAFF | TGTGCCAGCAGCTTGACTTGGACACAGAACACTGAAGCTTTCTTT
- | - | TRBJ2-3 | TRBV9 | 15 | CASSPRTVVRDTQYF | TGTGCCAGCAGCCCCAGAACGGTAGTTCGGGATACGCAGTATTTT
TRBD1 | - | TRBJ2-5 | TRBV7-2 | 13 | CASSPRQGETQYF | TGTGCCAGCAGCCCCAGACAGGGCGAGACCCAGTACTTC
- | - | TRBJ1-1 | TRBV11-2 | 15 | CASSSSSSGNTEAFF | TGTGCCAGCAGCTCATCATCATCCGGGAACACTGAAGCTTTCTTT
TRBD1 | - | TRBJ1-1 | TRBV3-1/TRBV3-2 | 14 | CASSHWTGRTEAFF | TGTGCCAGCAGCCACTGGACAGGTCGGACTGAAGCTTTCTTT
- | - | TRBJ1-2 | TRBV7-8 | 16 | CASSLAGTLANYGYTF | TGTGCCAGCAGCTTAGCAGGGACTCTAGCTAACTATGGCTACACCTTC
TRBD1 | - | TRBJ2-5 | TRBV5-1 | 16 | CASGPLPGQVKETQYF | TGCGCCAGCGGACCCTTACCGGGACAGGTGAAAGAGACCCAGTACTTC
- | - | TRBJ1-5 | TRBV6-4 | 15 | CASSVVPYSNQPQHF | TGTGCCAGCAGTGTCGTGCCTTATAGCAATCAGCCCCAGCATTTT
- | - | TRBJ1-2 | TRBV2 | 15 | CASSPRDRRDYGYTF | TGTGCCAGCAGTCCCAGGGACCGGAGGGACTATGGCTACACCTTC
- | - | TRBJ1-4 | TRBV7-2 | 15 | CASSTYTSSNEKLFF | TGTGCCAGCAGCACATACACGTCATCTAATGAAAAACTGTTTTTT
TRBD2 | - | TRBJ2-3 | TRBV3-1/TRBV3-2 | 18 | CASSQARLADSHADTQYF | TGTGCCAGCAGCCAAGCGAGACTAGCGGACAGTCACGCAGATACGCAGTATTTT
TRBD1 | - | TRBJ1-6 | TRBV28 | 15 | CASSGGQGVYSPLHF | TGTGCCAGCAGTGGGGGCCAGGGGGTTTACTCACCCCTCCACTTT